The rows below give T cell receptor beta chains drawn from one sample of a study of blood T cell repertoires in COVID-19. Profiling relied on immunoSEQ multiplex PCR, and the TCRdb table lists in-frame clones only, not all of them. The table includes hundreds of thousands of clones, 88% detected once. The sequencing input was peripheral blood. These receptors originate from a woman in her thirties or forties who had recovered from COVID-19. Each CDR3 is given with its conserved first and last residue. A D gene is named only where the DNA matches it firmly. Clone size appears in some rows only: once, few, many, or a class for an expanded clone.

D gene | clone size | J gene | V gene | CDR3 protein | CDR3 DNA
TRBD2 | NA | TRBJ2-4 | TRBV7-2 | CASSVSSGGNIQYF | TGTGCCAGCAGCGTTTCTAGCGGGGGAAACATTCAGTACTTC
TRBD1 | NA | TRBJ2-1 | TRBV27 | CASRFAGGGHEQFF | TGTGCCAGCAGGTTTGCAGGGGGCGGCCATGAGCAGTTCTTC
NA | NA | TRBJ1-2 | TRBV28 | CASILVGGVGYTF | TGTGCCAGCATCCTGGTGGGGGGGGTCGGCTACACCTTC
NA | NA | TRBJ2-5 | TRBV19 | CASTESGRETQYF | TGTGCCAGCACCGAGAGTGGTCGGGAGACCCAGTACTTC
NA | once | TRBJ1-1 | TRBV12-3/TRBV12-4 | CASSPTGPEDAFF | TGTGCCAGCAGTCCCACAGGGCCTGAGGACGCTTTCTTT
NA | NA | TRBJ1-1 | TRBV27 | CASSQLGGAGAFF | TGTGCCAGCAGTCAACTTGGGGGGGCTGGAGCTTTCTTT
NA | few | TRBJ2-6 | TRBV5-4 | CASSLGGVSSGANVLTF | TGTGCCAGCAGCTTGGGGGGAGTAAGCTCTGGGGCCAACGTCCTGACTTTC
NA | NA | TRBJ1-3 | TRBV30 | CAWSGGIGNTIYF | TGTGCCTGGAGCGGAGGTATCGGAAACACCATATATTTT
NA | NA | TRBJ1-1 | TRBV3-1/TRBV3-2 | CASSQLQGNTEAFF | TGTGCCAGCAGCCAGCTACAGGGGAACACTGAAGCTTTCTTT
TRBD1 | NA | TRBJ1-4 | TRBV6-5 | CASKTGAGGFEKLFF | TGTGCCAGCAAAACGGGTGCAGGGGGTTTTGAAAAACTGTTTTTT
NA | NA | TRBJ2-7 | TRBV28 | CASRRLTPYEQYF | TGTGCCAGCAGACGACTAACCCCCTACGAGCAGTACTTC
NA | NA | TRBJ2-3 | TRBV5-1 | CASREDPGTDTQYF | TGCGCCAGCAGGGAAGACCCCGGGACAGATACGCAGTATTTT
NA | NA | TRBJ1-2 | TRBV18 | CASSPPEGTYGYTF | TGTGCCAGCTCACCACCAGAGGGAACCTATGGCTACACCTTC
NA | NA | TRBJ2-1 | TRBV15 | CATSRGSGARYNEQFF | TGTGCCACCAGCAGAGGTTCTGGGGCGCGATACAATGAGCAGTTCTTC